This TCR beta chain was documented in a study of T-cell memory formation after mild COVID-19. Study-wide points: CD4/CD8 balance held among clones contracting day 15 to 85, and later expanders leaned CD4+.

The junction had 5 bases not matched to a gene; V was cut back by 4 bases and J by 5 bases. This CDR3 is built from 14 residues. Germline CDR1 and CDR2: DFQATT and SNEGSKA (reference sequence). One entry per CDR3 protein, called by TCRdb with MiXCR from the 5' RACE reads. The data contain about 180,000 distinct CDR3 sequences, 16% of them singletons. This clonotype was seen a few times. Its antigen remains unidentified. The source material was PBMCs or a T cell subset sorted from them (not recorded which). The genes are TRBV20-1 and TRBJ1-4; 9 nucleotides line up with TRBD1. The TCR originated in an adult woman who had mild COVID-19 (a few samples of this study predate the infection). Cell type and time point are not known. This chain's CDR3 is CSAIMTGGNEKLFF. The CDR3 DNA follows: TGCAGTGCTATCATGACAGGGGGAAATGAAAAACTGTTTTTT.